This paragraph reports one T cell receptor beta chain. Its antigen has not been determined. No base quality values were provided; no much bigger clone lies one nucleotide off. The sample is drawn from a study of control samples from healthy donors and cancer patients (dated by TCRdb to about 2020). Libraries were made using the immunoSEQ multiplex PCR assay. In TCRdb, the immuneACCESS table is reduced to in-frame sequences with V and J assigned. These tables do not hold every clone; where another copy was compared, an unresolved V gene accounts for under half, and the others remain unexplained. Here the sample has over 150,000 clones; 90% occur a single time. Jointly, the top ten make up just over 1.4% of the sample. CDR1 and CDR2 are read off the germline V gene (reference sequence) as LNHDA and SQIVND. The CDR3 runs 13 residues from the cysteine to the phenylalanine. Only the CDR3 region is kept as DNA, spanning 39 bases read in frame from base 1. V trim: 5 bases; J trim: 8 bases; unmatched bases: 6.

The rearrangement joined TRBV19 to TRBJ2-1; TRBD1 fits 7 bases in the junction. Sequencing was carried out using blood. This TCR was recovered from a woman aged 45-65 years in good health. The CDR3 amino acid sequence is: CASSSDRWDEQFF. The nucleotide sequence reads TGTGCCAGTAGTTCGGACAGGTGGGATGAGCAGTTCTTC.